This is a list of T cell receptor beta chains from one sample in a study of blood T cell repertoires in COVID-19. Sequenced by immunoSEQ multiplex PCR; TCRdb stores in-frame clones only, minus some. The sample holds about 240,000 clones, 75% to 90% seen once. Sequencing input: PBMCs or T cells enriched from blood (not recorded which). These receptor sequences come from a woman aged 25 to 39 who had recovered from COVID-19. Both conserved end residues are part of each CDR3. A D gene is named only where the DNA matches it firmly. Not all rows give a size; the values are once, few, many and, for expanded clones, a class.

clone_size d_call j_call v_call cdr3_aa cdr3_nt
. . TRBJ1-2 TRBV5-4 CASSLEAQGGYTF TGTGCCAGCAGCTTGGAGGCCCAGGGGGGCTACACCTTC
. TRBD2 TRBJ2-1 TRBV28 CASSLGTSGIVNEQFF TGTGCCAGCAGTTTGGGAACTAGCGGGATTGTAAATGAGCAGTTCTTC
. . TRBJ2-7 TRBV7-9 CASSTRQSSYEQYF TGTGCCAGCAGCACACGACAGAGCTCCTACGAGCAGTACTTC
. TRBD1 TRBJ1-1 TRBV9 CASSVTGQPNTEAFF TGTGCCAGCAGCGTGACGGGACAGCCGAACACTGAAGCTTTCTTT
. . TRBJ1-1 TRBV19 CASSTGQPNTEAFF TGTGCCAGTAGTACCGGACAGCCCAACACTGAAGCTTTCTTT
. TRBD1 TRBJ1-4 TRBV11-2 CASSLSPTGVYEKLFF TGTGCCAGCAGCCTCTCCCCTACAGGGGTTTACGAAAAACTGTTTTTT
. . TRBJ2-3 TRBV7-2 CASSLGQAATDTQYF TGTGCCAGCAGCTTAGGTCAGGCAGCTACAGATACGCAGTATTTT
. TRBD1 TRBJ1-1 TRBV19 CASSITGGFEAFF TGTGCCAGTAGTATAACAGGGGGCTTTGAAGCTTTCTTT
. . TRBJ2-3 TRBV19 CASSIQGAPTQYF TGTGCCAGTAGTATCCAGGGCGCCCCTACGCAGTATTTT
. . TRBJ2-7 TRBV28 CASRPYGYEQYF TGTGCCAGCCGCCCCTACGGCTACGAGCAGTACTTC
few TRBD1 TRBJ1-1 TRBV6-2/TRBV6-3 CASSYIDRGLWTEAFF TGTGCCAGCAGTTACATCGACAGGGGGCTGTGGACTGAAGCTTTCTTT
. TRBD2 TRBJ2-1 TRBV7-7 CASSLETSGEQANEQFF TGTGCTAGCAGCTTAGAGACTAGCGGGGAGCAGGCAAATGAGCAGTTCTTC
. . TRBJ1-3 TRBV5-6 CASSLAVRLRNTIYF TGTGCCAGCAGCTTGGCCGTGCGCCTCCGAAACACCATATATTTT